The 3 T cell receptor beta chains in this list originate from one sample, sequenced in a study of shared clonotypes between healthy human individuals. This table comes from immunoSEQ multiplex PCR, and its TCRdb copy is limited to in-frame clones, with some not included. The repertoire holds roughly 650,000 clones, with 96% as singletons. CD45RO negativity and positive selection for CCR7 defined naive CD8 cells, a population that excluded terminally differentiated effector memory CD45RA+ cells. What was sequenced was naive CD8+ T cells sorted from blood. These receptors came from a woman aged 25-40 years in good health.

The chain couples TRBV28 to TRBJ1-1, with a possible D match to TRBD1 (5 bases). The V gene's germline CDR1 is MDHEN and CDR2 SYDVKM. This CDR3 comprises 13 residues. V lost 8 bases and J 5 bases, leaving 15 bases between the germline ends. This CDR3 reads CASEQGRNTEAFF. The CDR3 DNA reads as TGTGCCAGCGAGCAGGGAAGGAATACTGAAGCTTTCTTT.

V is TRBV4-1 and J is TRBJ1-5; no clear D gene. The germline V gene has CDR1 MGHRA and CDR2 YSYEKL. The CDR3 has 15 amino acids. V shed 1 base and J shed 6 bases, with 13 bases lying between them. The CDR3 loop reads CASSQAPSGGQPQHF. CDR3 in DNA: TGCGCCAGCAGCCAAGCTCCAAGCGGAGGTCAGCCCCAGCATTTT.

This chain connects TRBV27 to TRBJ1-2; D remains unclear. V lost 3 bases to trimming and J lost 0 bases, with 14 bases between them. Germline CDR1 and CDR2: MNHEY and SMNVEV (reference sequence). The length of the CDR3 is 16 residues. DNA of the CDR3: TGTGCCAGCAGTTTCCAATCGGGAGGGTCTAACTATGGCTACACCTTC. It translates to CASSFQSGGSNYGYTF.